These 24 T cell receptor beta chains share one sample of origin, sequenced in a study of OX40 agonist ivuxolimab in advanced cancers. The protocol was immunoSEQ multiplex PCR, while the TCRdb copy is restricted to in-frame clones and leaves out a portion. This sample has under 95,000 clones, with around nine tenths found just once. The starting material was CD4+ or CD8+ T cells sorted from blood, obtained in a trial of the OX40 agonist ivuxolimab. These receptors were obtained from an adult with an advanced solid tumor such as melanoma, head and neck, liver or kidney cancer.

This clone was recorded only once. This chain uses TRBV29-1 with TRBJ1-2; 8 bases map to TRBD1. J gave up 7 bases and V 5 bases, and 6 bases lay outside the gene matches. The germline CDR1 and CDR2 sequences are SQVTM and ANQGSEA. This CDR3 is built from 12 residues. DNA for the CDR3: TGCAGCGTTCATGGACAGGGCGGTGGCTACACCTTC. This gives the protein CSVHGQGGGYTF.

This chain joins TRBV27 and TRBJ2-5; 10 bases align to TRBD1. The CDR3 is 15 amino acids. Germline CDR1 MNHEY, CDR2 SMNVEV (reference sequence). The V segment lost 2 bases and the J segment 5 bases; nucleotides outside the gene matches: 5. The CDR3 region has the DNA TGTGCCAGCAGTTTAGGGACAGGGGTCAGGGAGACCCAGTACTTC. Protein product: CASSLGTGVRETQYF.

This chain joins TRBV18 and TRBJ2-4; D is undetermined. CDR1 and CDR2 (germline): KGHSH, LQKENI. V lost 1 base and J lost 0, with 10 bases in between. The CDR3 extends over 16 amino acids. CDR3 protein: CASSPRERLAKNIQYF. For the CDR3, the DNA is TGTGCCAGCTCACCACGAGAAAGACTAGCCAAAAACATTCAGTACTTC.

V is TRBV5-1 and J is TRBJ2-7, with D unclear. The CDR3 sequence is 15 residues long. Germline V gene data show CDR1 as SGHRS and CDR2 as YFSETQ. Trimming removed 4 bases from V and 2 bases from J, with 16 bases in between. CDR3 region: CASSTPRAQTYEQYF. The CDR3, as DNA: TGCGCCAGCAGCACCCCAAGGGCCCAAACCTACGAGCAGTACTTC.

This chain links TRBV25-1 with TRBJ2-5; D might be TRBD1 (6 bases). The CDR3 consists of 12 residues. The ends were cut back, 8 bases at V and 5 bases at J, with 12 bases in the middle. Per the germline V gene, CDR1 is MGHDK and CDR2 is SYGVNS. Here the CDR3 DNA reads TGTGCCAGCTACAGGGTCGGGGAGACCCAGTACTTC. Its translation is CASYRVGETQYF. Based on the CDR3 plus reference TRBV25-1 and TRBJ2-5, the full variable domain is EADIYQTPRYLVIGTGKKITLECSQTMGHDKMYWYQQDPGMELHLIHYSYGVNSTEKGDLSSESTVSRIRTEHFPLTLESARPSHTSQYLCASYRVGETQYFGPGTRLLVL.

This chain connects TRBV27 to TRBJ2-5, with 8 bases identical to TRBD2. The CDR3 is 14 residues long. Per germline, CDR1 MNHEY and CDR2 SMNVEV (reference sequence). J was trimmed by 7 bases and V by 6 bases; bases with no gene match: 10. CDR3 sequence: CASSPLGGLGTQYF. The CDR3 coding sequence is TGTGCCAGCAGCCCCCTGGGGGGACTAGGGACCCAGTACTTC.

V is TRBV28 and J is TRBJ2-7; TRBD2 matches 9 bases. The V segment lost 1 base and the J segment 6 bases; nucleotides outside the gene matches: 4. The germline V gene has CDR1 MDHEN and CDR2 SYDVKM. This CDR3 is 14 amino acids long. The CDR3 nucleotides are TGTGCCAGCAGTTTATTGGCGGGAGGGGGCGAGCAGTACTTC. Translated: CASSLLAGGGEQYF.

This clone was observed a few times. This chain joins TRBV19 and TRBJ2-2, with 7 nucleotides matching TRBD1. The CDR3 has 15 residues. V shed 1 base and J 7 bases; nucleotides not matched to a gene: 6. Germline V gene data show CDR1 as LNHDA and CDR2 as SQIVND (reference sequence). CDR3 protein: CASSIGQGEFGELFF. The CDR3 DNA follows: TGTGCCAGTAGTATAGGCCAGGGGGAATTCGGGGAGCTGTTTTTT.

The chain uses TRBV5-1 and TRBJ2-7, with D possibly matching TRBD1 (7 bases). CDR1 is SGHRS, CDR2 YFSETQ, per germline. The CDR3 covers 15 residues. Trimming took off 3 bases at V and 4 bases at J, with 17 bases between the two ends. This CDR3 reads CASSSGGQGGYEQYF. The DNA for the CDR3 is TGCGCCAGCAGCTCCGGTGGGCAGGGGGGATACGAGCAGTACTTC.

The rearrangement joins TRBV7-3 to TRBJ2-1, with D perhaps TRBD1 (6 bases). The CDR3 is 15 amino acids. The germline CDR1 and CDR2 sequences are SGHTA and FQGTGA. V dropped 4 bases and J dropped 9 bases, with 19 bases sitting between them. CDR3 nucleotide sequence: TGTGCCAGCAGCTCCCGCCGCTTGACAGGAGGTGAGCAGTTCTTC. The encoded protein is CASSSRRLTGGEQFF.

The chain uses TRBV5-6 and TRBJ2-7, with 11 bases fitting TRBD2. The J segment lost 2 bases and the V segment lost 3 bases, leaving 7 bases of the junction unmatched. There are 16 residues in the CDR3. Per the germline V gene, CDR1 is SGHDT and CDR2 is YYEEEE. The CDR3 DNA sequence: TGTGCCAGCAGCTCGAACCGACTAGCGGGACCCTACGAGCAGTACTTC. Translation: CASSSNRLAGPYEQYF.

This chain joins TRBV6-5 and TRBJ2-4, with D unresolved. V was trimmed by 0 bases and J by 7 bases, leaving 16 bases between them. The CDR3 is 16 amino acids. Looked up from germline, CDR1 is MNHEY and CDR2 is SVGAGI. The CDR3 region has the DNA TGTGCCAGCAGTTACTCGACCGCTTACAGTGGGAACATTCAGTACTTC. Translation gives CASSYSTAYSGNIQYF.

This chain links TRBV6-6 with TRBJ1-5, with 7 bases aligning to TRBD1. This CDR3 spans 14 amino acids. V trimming: 5 bases; J trimming: 0 bases; junction bases outside the gene matches: 1. Germline values: CDR1 MNHNY, CDR2 SVGAGI (reference sequence). This CDR3 is CASSAGGSNQPQHF. Written as DNA, the CDR3 is TGTGCCAGCAGTGCAGGGGGTAGCAATCAGCCCCAGCATTTT.

The chain couples TRBV19 to TRBJ1-1; 8 bases align to TRBD1. Trimming took 4 bases from V and 4 from J; bases not matched to a gene: 5. Germline values: CDR1 LNHDA, CDR2 SQIVND (reference sequence). This CDR3 spans 14 amino acids. The CDR3 is CASSTTGDGTEAFF. The CDR3 DNA reads as TGTGCCAGTAGTACGACAGGGGATGGCACTGAAGCTTTCTTT.

This chain connects TRBV2 to TRBJ2-7; TRBD2 is a possible D gene (5 bases). Looked up from germline, CDR1 is SNHLY and CDR2 is FYNNEI. The ends were cut back, 6 bases at V and 11 bases at J, with 17 bases in the middle. This CDR3 comprises 12 residues. CDR3 coding DNA: TGTGCCAGCAGAATAACTCCGGACTCCGAGTACTTC. It translates to CASRITPDSEYF.

This sequence joins TRBV5-4 and TRBJ2-5; 8 nucleotides match TRBD2. The CDR3 has 20 amino acids. V shed 3 bases and J 2 bases; nucleotides not matched to a gene: 21. CDR1 is SGHNT and CDR2 is YYREEE in the germline V gene (reference sequence). In nucleotides, the CDR3 is TGTGCCAGCAGCTCGGGAAGGGGCCGCGGGGGGACCTGGGGTCAAGAGACCCAGTACTTC. It translates to CASSSGRGRGGTWGQETQYF.

In its sample, this clone was seen a few times. This chain joins TRBV6-4 and TRBJ2-7; 7 positions agree with TRBD1. Trimming took 9 bases from V and 1 from J; bases not matched to a gene: 6. The germline gives CDR1 MRHNA, CDR2 SNTAGT. The CDR3 is made up of 13 amino acids. The CDR3 DNA reads TGTGCCAGTTTAATGGGACAGTCCTACGAGCAGTACTTC. Amino acid sequence: CASLMGQSYEQYF.

V gene TRBV7-5 combines with J gene TRBJ1-1; the table's D gene call, TRBD1, was not cross checked with the DNA. TRBV7-5 has pseudogene status. The CDR3 consists of 13 residues. CDR3 DNA sequence: TGTGTCAGAAGCTTAGCGACACAGGGAGTAGCTTTCTTT. Residues: CVRSLATQGVAFF.

This clone is a singleton in its sample. The V call is TRBV11-2, the J call TRBJ1-2; 7 nucleotides agree with TRBD1. CDR1 SGHAT and CDR2 FQNNGV come from the germline V gene. There are 14 residues in the CDR3. The V and J ends lost 1 base and 4 bases, in that order; junction bases with no gene match: 3. The CDR3, as DNA: TGTGCCAGCAGCTTAGCCGGGGACAGCTATGGCTACACCTTC. It translates to CASSLAGDSYGYTF.

The gene calls are TRBV19 and TRBJ2-2; weak D call: TRBD1 (6 bases). The CDR3 sequence is 16 residues long. The germline V gene has CDR1 LNHDA and CDR2 SQIVND (reference sequence). The V gene lost 5 bases and the J gene lost 4 bases, with 17 bases spanning the gap. CDR3 residues: CASSSDRRRGTGELFF. CDR3 nucleotide sequence: TGTGCCAGTAGTTCCGACAGGCGGCGAGGCACCGGGGAGCTGTTTTTT.

The J gene is TRBJ2-7, the V gene TRBV14; D unresolved. This CDR3 spans 14 amino acids. Germline lookup yields CDR1 SGHDN and CDR2 FVKESK. V lost 1 base, J lost 0 bases, and 7 bases lay in between. As DNA, the CDR3 is TGTGCCAGCAGCCAAGCATCAGACTCCTACGAGCAGTACTTC. It encodes CASSQASDSYEQYF.

The chain is built from TRBV7-6 and TRBJ1-1, with D maybe TRBD1 (5 bases). The germline gives CDR1 SGHVS, CDR2 FNYEAQ. The CDR3 runs 13 residues. V was trimmed by 5 bases and J by 6 bases, leaving 13 bases between them. This CDR3 is CASSRSQGAEAFF. The CDR3 DNA follows: TGTGCCAGCAGCCGTAGTCAGGGCGCTGAAGCTTTCTTT.

This clone was detected once. The J gene is TRBJ2-3, the V gene TRBV9, with a tentative D call TRBD1 (6 bases). Germline V gives CDR1 SGDLS, CDR2 YYNGEE. The V and J ends lost 3 bases and 6 bases respectively, with 8 bases between them. The CDR3 extends over 12 amino acids. The CDR3 nucleotides are TGTGCCAGCAGCGAACAGGGTGATACGCAGTATTTT. This sequence encodes CASSEQGDTQYF.

The chain has TRBV7-9 and TRBJ2-7; 7 nucleotides agree with TRBD1. V shed 5 bases, J shed 1 base, and the junction held 14 bases outside the gene matches. CDR3 size: 17 residues. Germline assignment: CDR1 SEHNR and CDR2 FQNEAQ (reference sequence). The CDR3 spells CASSPGTAQGVSYEQYF. DNA of the CDR3: TGTGCCAGCAGCCCCGGGACAGCCCAAGGGGTATCCTACGAGCAGTACTTC.